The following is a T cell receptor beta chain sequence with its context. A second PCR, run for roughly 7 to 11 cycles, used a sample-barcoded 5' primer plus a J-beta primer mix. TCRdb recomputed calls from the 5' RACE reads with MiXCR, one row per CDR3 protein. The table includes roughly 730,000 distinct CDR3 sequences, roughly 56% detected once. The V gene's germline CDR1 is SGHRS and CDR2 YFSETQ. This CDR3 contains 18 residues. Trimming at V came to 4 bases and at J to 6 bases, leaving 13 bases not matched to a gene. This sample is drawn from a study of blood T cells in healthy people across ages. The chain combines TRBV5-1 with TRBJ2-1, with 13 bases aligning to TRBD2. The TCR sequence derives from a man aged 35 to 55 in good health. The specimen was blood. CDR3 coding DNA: TGCGCCAGCAGCCCCCAGCCACTAGCGGGAGGGCCTCGCAATGAGCAGTTCTTC. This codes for CASSPQPLAGGPRNEQFF.